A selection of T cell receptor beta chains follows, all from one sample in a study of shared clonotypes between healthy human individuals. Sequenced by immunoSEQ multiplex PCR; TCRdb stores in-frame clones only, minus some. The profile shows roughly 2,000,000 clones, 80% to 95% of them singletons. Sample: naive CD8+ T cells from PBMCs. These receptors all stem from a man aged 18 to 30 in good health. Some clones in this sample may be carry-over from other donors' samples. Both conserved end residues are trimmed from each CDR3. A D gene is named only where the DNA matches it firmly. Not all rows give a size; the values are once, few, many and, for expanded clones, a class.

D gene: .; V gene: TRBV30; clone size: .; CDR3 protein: AWSVPAGAPLVYNEQF
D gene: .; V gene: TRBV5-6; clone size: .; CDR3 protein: ASSSDMTSGNTIY
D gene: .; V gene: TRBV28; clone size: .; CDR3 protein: ASGQVNTEAF
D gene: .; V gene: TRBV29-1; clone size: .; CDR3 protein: SVSGSSYNEQF
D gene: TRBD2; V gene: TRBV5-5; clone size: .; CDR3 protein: ASSERELHEQY
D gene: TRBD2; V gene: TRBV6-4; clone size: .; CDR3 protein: ASSRDAGTTGLAEQF
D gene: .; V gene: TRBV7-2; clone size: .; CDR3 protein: ASSLATQGWASSGANVLT
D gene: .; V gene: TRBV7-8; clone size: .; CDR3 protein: ASSRLGEGRQDGNTIY
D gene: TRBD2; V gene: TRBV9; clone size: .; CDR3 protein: ASSRTSGHATGELF
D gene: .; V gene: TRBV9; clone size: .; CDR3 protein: ASSLRQDPNEQY
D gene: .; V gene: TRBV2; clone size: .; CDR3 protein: ASSDSLRPNYGYT
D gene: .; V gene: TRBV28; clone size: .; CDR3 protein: ASTPTLRQPQH
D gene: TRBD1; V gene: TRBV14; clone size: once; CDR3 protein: ASSGQTGGVSETQY
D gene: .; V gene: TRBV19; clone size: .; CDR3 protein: ASSPSARFERL
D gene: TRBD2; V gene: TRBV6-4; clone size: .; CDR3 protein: ASSDGIAGDTQY
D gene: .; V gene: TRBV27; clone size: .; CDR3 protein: ASSLDSNQPQH
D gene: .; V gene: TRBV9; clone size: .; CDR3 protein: ASSPLGEADTQY
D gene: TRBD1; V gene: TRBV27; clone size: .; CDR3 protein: ASRNRGQGWQETQY
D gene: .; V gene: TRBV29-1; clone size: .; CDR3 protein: SGWDGTGELF
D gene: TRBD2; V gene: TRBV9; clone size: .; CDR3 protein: ASSVPTGTSETDTQY
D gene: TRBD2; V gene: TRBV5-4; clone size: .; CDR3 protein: ASSGAWTSWEETQY
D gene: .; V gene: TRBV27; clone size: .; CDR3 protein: ASRLNVNYGYT
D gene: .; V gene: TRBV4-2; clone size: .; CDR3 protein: ASSQEAPGERSMLNYGYT
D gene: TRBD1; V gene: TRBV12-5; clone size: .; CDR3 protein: ASGLVIGGWSEAF
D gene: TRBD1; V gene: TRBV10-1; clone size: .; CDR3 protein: ATRTGSNEKLF
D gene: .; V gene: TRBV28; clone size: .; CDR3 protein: ASSLGGIGNYGYT
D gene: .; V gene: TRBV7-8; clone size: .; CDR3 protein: ASSLGAAPSGNTIY
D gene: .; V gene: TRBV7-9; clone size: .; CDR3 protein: ASSVGEANTGELF
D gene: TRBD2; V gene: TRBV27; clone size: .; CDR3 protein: ASRPGGGVLNEQF
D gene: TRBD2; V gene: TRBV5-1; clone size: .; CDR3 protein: ASSFGLAPSYEQY
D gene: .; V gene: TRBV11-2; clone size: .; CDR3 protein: ASSLGTSPYGYT
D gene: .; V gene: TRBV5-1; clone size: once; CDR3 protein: ASSLARGPYNEQF
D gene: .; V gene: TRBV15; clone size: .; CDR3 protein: ATSRASSYNEQF
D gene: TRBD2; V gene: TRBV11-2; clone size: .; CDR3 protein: ASSSGGLAGVREQY
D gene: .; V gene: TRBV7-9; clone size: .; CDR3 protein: ASSLPPGHQNTEAF
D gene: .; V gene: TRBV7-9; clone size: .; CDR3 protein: ASSFDVDTQY